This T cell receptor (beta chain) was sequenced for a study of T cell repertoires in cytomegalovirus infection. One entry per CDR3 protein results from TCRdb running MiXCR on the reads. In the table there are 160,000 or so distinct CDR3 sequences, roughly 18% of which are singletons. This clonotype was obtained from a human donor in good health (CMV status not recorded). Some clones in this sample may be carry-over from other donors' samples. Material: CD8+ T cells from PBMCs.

CDR3 amino acids: CASRPTGSTEAFF. CDR3 nucleotides: TGTGCCAGCAGACCGACAGGGAGCACTGAAGCTTTCTTT. The rearrangement joins TRBV28 to TRBJ1-1; TRBD1 matches at 7 bases. The CDR3 covers 13 residues. J gave up 4 bases and V 6 bases, and 5 bases lay outside the gene matches. Germline CDR1 is MDHEN and CDR2 is SYDVKM.